The 25 T cell receptor beta chains below come from one sample, sequenced in a study of blood T cells in healthy people across ages. Primed by a sample-barcoded 5' primer and a J-beta primer mix, a second PCR proceeded for about 6 to 12 cycles. TCRdb called the 5' RACE reads again in MiXCR, with one record for every CDR3 protein. The repertoire consists of some 1.4 million distinct CDR3 sequences, with 42% occurring once and the leading ten covering 7% to 9%. Specimen: blood. These receptors were obtained from a woman between 18 and 29 years old in good health.

The V call is TRBV12-3 or TRBV12-4, the J call TRBJ2-7; the D is unclear. Trimming took off 4 bases at V and 2 bases at J, with 9 bases between the two ends. CDR3 size: 13 residues. The CDR3 loop is CASSSHPPYEQYF. As DNA, the CDR3 is TGTGCCAGCAGTTCCCACCCTCCCTACGAGCAGTACTTC.

This clonotype has only a few counts. The gene calls are TRBV29-1 and TRBJ1-1; D not certain. Looked up from germline, CDR1 is SQVTM and CDR2 is ANQGSEA. CDR3 length equals 11 residues. Trimming left V 5 bases short and J 5 bases short, with 9 bases between. The CDR3 sequence is CSVLQGTEAFF. DNA for the CDR3: TGCAGCGTTCTTCAAGGGACTGAAGCTTTCTTT.

V is TRBV7-9 and J is TRBJ2-5; D unclear. Germline CDR1 and CDR2: SEHNR and FQNEAQ (reference sequence). V shed 5 bases and J shed 8 bases, with 21 bases lying between them. There are 15 residues in the CDR3. Here the CDR3 reads CASSPLSATLGTQYF. The CDR3 nucleotides are TGTGCCAGCAGCCCATTGAGTGCGACCTTGGGAACCCAGTACTTC.

The chain has TRBV6-1 and TRBJ2-5; 13 nucleotides align to TRBD2. This CDR3 comprises 19 residues. Germline-derived CDR1 and CDR2 are MNHNS and SASEGT. V lost 4 bases and J lost 2; bases outside the gene matches: 13. CDR3 nucleotide sequence: TGTGCCAGCAGTGCCCCCTTGGGCAGACTAGCGGGAGGTCAAGAGACCCAGTACTTC. It encodes CASSAPLGRLAGGQETQYF.

This clonotype came up a few times. This chain uses TRBV6-1 with TRBJ2-3, with TRBD2 identical over 10 bases. This CDR3 comprises 15 residues. V lost 10 bases and J lost 2; bases outside the gene matches: 9. Germline CDR1 reads MNHNS; CDR2 reads SASEGT. CDR3 amino acids: CATTGGLAYTDTQYF. CDR3 bases: TGTGCCACCACCGGGGGACTAGCGTACACAGATACGCAGTATTTT.

The rearrangement joins TRBV20-1 to TRBJ2-3; 9 nucleotides match TRBD2. The germline V gene has CDR1 DFQATT and CDR2 SNEGSKA (reference sequence). V shed 6 bases and J 6 bases; nucleotides not matched to a gene: 7. The CDR3 runs 13 residues. CDR3: CSATLAGADTQYF. The DNA of the CDR3 is TGCAGTGCCACCTTAGCGGGAGCGGATACGCAGTATTTT.

The rearrangement links TRBV7-9 to TRBJ2-1, with D possibly TRBD2 on 5 matching bases. CDR1 and CDR2 (germline): SEHNR, FQNEAQ (reference sequence). Deletions cut 2 bases from V and 5 bases from J, with 13 bases between. CDR3 length: 15 amino acids. The CDR3 here is CASSLLTLGDNEQFF. CDR3 bases: TGTGCCAGCAGCTTACTCACTCTGGGAGACAATGAGCAGTTCTTC.

The chain carries TRBV25-1 and TRBJ1-3; D uncertain. This CDR3 has 11 amino acids. V lost 5 bases to trimming and J lost 4 bases, with 3 bases between them. Germline CDR1 MGHDK, CDR2 SYGVNS. CDR3 bases: TGTGCCAGCAGTTACGGAAACACCATATATTTT. Encoded protein: CASSYGNTIYF.

This clonotype was recorded a few times. The CDR3 nucleotides are TGCAGTGCTAGAGATTTTATTACCTCGGACAGGGATTACAATGAGCAGTTCTTC. It encodes CSARDFITSDRDYNEQFF. This sequence joins TRBV20-1 and TRBJ2-1, with 8 bases fitting TRBD1. Trimming at V came to 0 bases and at J to 4 bases, leaving 14 bases not matched to a gene. Germline CDR1 is DFQATT and CDR2 is SNEGSKA (reference sequence). This CDR3 comprises 18 residues.

This clonotype has just a few counts. The gene calls are TRBV5-1 and TRBJ2-7; D ambiguous. Trimming stripped 5 bases from V and 3 bases from J, with 6 bases between. Germline values: CDR1 SGHRS, CDR2 YFSETQ. This CDR3 is built from 11 residues. The CDR3: CASRQIYEQYF. The CDR3 DNA sequence: TGCGCCAGCAGACAAATCTACGAGCAGTACTTC.

The V call is TRBV20-1, the J call TRBJ2-1, with 14 bases matching TRBD2. CDR1 DFQATT and CDR2 SNEGSKA come from the germline V gene (reference sequence). The CDR3 covers 15 residues. Unmatched junction bases numbered 1, after V lost 4 bases and J lost 2 bases. CDR3 coding DNA: TGCAGTGCTATGGGACTAGCGGGGGCCTACAATGAGCAGTTCTTC. Translating it yields CSAMGLAGAYNEQFF.

The table lists this clonotype with a few counts. The V call is TRBV12-3 or TRBV12-4, the J call TRBJ1-2; no reliable D call. Trimming removed 6 bases from V and 4 bases from J, with 9 bases in between. The CDR3 loop spans 12 amino acids. The CDR3 spells CASSWISYGYTF. In DNA, the CDR3 is TGTGCCAGCAGCTGGATTTCCTATGGCTACACCTTC.

The chain is built from TRBV5-1 and TRBJ2-3; D is perhaps TRBD1 or TRBD2 (5 bases each). CDR1 and CDR2 from the germline V gene are SGHRS and YFSETQ. This CDR3 has 14 residues. V lost 3 bases, J lost 1 base, and 9 bases lay in between. Here the CDR3 reads CASSSGTRTDTQYF. CDR3 in DNA: TGCGCCAGCAGCTCCGGGACCCGCACAGATACGCAGTATTTT.

The rearrangement uses TRBV4-1 and TRBJ1-1; TRBD1 might be the D (6 bases). The germline V gene encodes CDR1 MGHRA and CDR2 YSYEKL. This CDR3 is built from 14 residues. The V end was cut by 0 bases, the J end by 11 bases, with 16 bases between. The CDR3 protein is CASSQDRGDLGAFF. The DNA for the CDR3 is TGCGCCAGCAGCCAAGATAGGGGGGATTTGGGGGCTTTCTTT.

Comment on this clonotype: This may be a read error: a much more frequent sequence differs by one nucleotide. The V gene is TRBV4-1, the J gene TRBJ2-3, with D perhaps TRBD2 (5 bases). Looked up from germline, CDR1 is MGHRA and CDR2 is YSYEKL. The CDR3 spans 17 residues. Here the CDR3 reads CASSQDHPADSTDTRYF. In DNA, the CDR3 is TGCGCCAGCAGCCAAGATCATCCAGCGGATAGCACAGATACGCGGTATTTT.

The chain recombines TRBV7-9 with TRBJ2-1; 8 bases line up with TRBD2. The CDR3 covers 16 residues. J lost 4 bases, V lost 4 bases, and 9 bases had no gene match. Germline V gene lookup returns CDR1 SEHNR and CDR2 FQNEAQ (reference sequence). CDR3 DNA sequence: TGTGCCAGCAGCTCCGGGACTAGACTCCTTTACAATGAGCAGTTCTTC. Its translation is CASSSGTRLLYNEQFF.

The chain joins TRBV24-1 to TRBJ2-1; D may be TRBD2 (7 bases). Trimming removed 4 bases from V and 5 bases from J, with 17 bases in between. The CDR3 is 16 residues long. Germline CDR1 and CDR2: KGHDR and SFDVKD. In DNA form, the CDR3 reads TGTGCCACCAGTGACCCCGGGGCGGGGGCCCACAATGAGCAGTTCTTC. Its protein is CATSDPGAGAHNEQFF.

This clonotype was seen more than once but under ten times. The chain combines TRBV12-3 or TRBV12-4 with TRBJ2-7; 8 positions agree with TRBD1. The CDR3 extends over 14 amino acids. J was trimmed by 5 bases and V by 5 bases; bases with no gene match: 8. The CDR3 DNA sequence: TGTGCCAGCAGTGTTGGACAGGGTTGGGACGAGCAGTACTTC. Amino acid sequence: CASSVGQGWDEQYF.

The chain is built from TRBV12-5 and TRBJ1-4; D is possibly TRBD1 (5 bases). The germline V gene encodes CDR1 LGHNT and CDR2 FRNRAP. The CDR3 spans 14 residues. V lost 3 bases and J 8 bases, leaving 13 bases between the germline ends. The CDR3 DNA is TGTGCTAGTGGTTTAATCGGCAGGGACGAAAAACTGTTTTTT. Protein product: CASGLIGRDEKLFF. Combining the CDR3 with reference TRBV12-5 and TRBJ1-4 gives the whole variable domain DARVTQTPRHKVTEMGQEVTMRCQPILGHNTVFWYRQTMMQGLELLAYFRNRAPLDDSGMPKDRFSAEMPDATLATLKIQPSEPRDSAVYFCASGLIGRDEKLFFGSGTQLSVL.

Here the CDR3 reads CASSQAGDSNQPQHF. Here the CDR3 DNA reads TGTGCCAGCAGCCAAGCAGGCGATAGCAATCAGCCCCAGCATTTT. The J gene is TRBJ1-5, the V gene TRBV3-1; D gene uncertain. This CDR3 has 15 residues. Per germline, CDR1 LGHDT and CDR2 YNNKEL (reference sequence). Trimming stripped 1 base from V and 0 bases from J, with 7 bases between.

This clonotype is medium-sized within its sample. A read error is possible here, since a much larger clone lies one base away. The chain couples TRBV13 to TRBJ2-7; D is perhaps TRBD1 (5 bases). Trimming cost V 2 bases and J 7 bases, with 6 bases left between them. The CDR3 runs to 11 residues. Germline lookup yields CDR1 PRHDT and CDR2 FYEKMQ (reference sequence). The CDR3 here is CASSLQGEQYF. CDR3 DNA sequence: TGTGCCAGCAGCTTACAGGGTGAGCAGTACTTC. Full variable domain (outside the CDR3, taken from reference TRBV13 and TRBJ2-7): AAGVIQSPRHLIKEKRETATLKCYPIPRHDTVYWYQQGPGQDPQFLISFYEKMQSDKGSIPDRFSAQQFSDYHSELNMSSLELGDSALYFCASSLQGEQYFGPGTRLTVT.

This clonotype has a count of ten or more. The genes are TRBV2 and TRBJ2-7, with D hard to call. V shed 4 bases and J shed 0 bases, with 1 base lying between them. The CDR3 has 11 amino acids. Germline CDR1 and CDR2: SNHLY and FYNNEI. CDR3 amino acids: CASSVSYEQYF. The CDR3 coding sequence is TGTGCCAGCAGTGTCTCCTACGAGCAGTACTTC.

This clonotype appeared a single time. The V and J genes are TRBV20-1 and TRBJ2-5; a weak D match, TRBD2 (5 bases). The CDR3 is 15 residues long. Per germline, CDR1 DFQATT and CDR2 SNEGSKA (reference sequence). V lost 2 bases, J lost 11 bases, and 24 bases lay in between. This CDR3 is CSARPLEDSYNEQYF. DNA of the CDR3: TGCAGTGCTAGACCATTGGAGGATTCCTACAATGAGCAGTACTTC.

This chain joins TRBV2 and TRBJ2-7; 12 nucleotides match TRBD2. CDR1 is SNHLY and CDR2 is FYNNEI in the germline V gene. Unmatched junction bases numbered 6, after V lost 5 bases and J lost 4 bases. This CDR3 has 15 residues. CDR3 loop: CASSPTSGSLYEQYF. The DNA of the CDR3 is TGTGCCAGCAGTCCGACTAGCGGGAGCCTGTACGAGCAGTACTTC.

The chain links TRBV6-5 to TRBJ1-1; TRBD1 agrees at 9 bases. The V gene end was trimmed by 6 bases and the J gene end by 7 bases; junction bases not matched to a gene: 6. The CDR3 contains 13 residues. Germline CDR1 MNHEY, CDR2 SVGAGI. The CDR3 protein is CASRRQGEDEAFF. CDR3 coding DNA: TGTGCCAGCAGACGACAGGGGGAGGATGAAGCTTTCTTT.